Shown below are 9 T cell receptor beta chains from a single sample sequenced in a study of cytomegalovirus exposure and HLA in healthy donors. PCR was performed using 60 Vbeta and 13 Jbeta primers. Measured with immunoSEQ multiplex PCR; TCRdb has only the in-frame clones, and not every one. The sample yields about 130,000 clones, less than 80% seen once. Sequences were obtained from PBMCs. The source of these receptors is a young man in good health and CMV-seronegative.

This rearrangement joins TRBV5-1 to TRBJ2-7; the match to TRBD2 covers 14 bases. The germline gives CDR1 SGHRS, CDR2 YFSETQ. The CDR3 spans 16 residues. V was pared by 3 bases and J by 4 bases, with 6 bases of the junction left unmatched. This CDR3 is CASSSRLAGGQYEQYF. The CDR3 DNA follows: TGCGCCAGCAGCTCCCGACTAGCGGGGGGGCAGTACGAGCAGTACTTC. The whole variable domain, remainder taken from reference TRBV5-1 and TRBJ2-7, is KAGVTQTPRYLIKTRGQQVTLSCSPISGHRSVSWYQQTPGQGLQFLFEYFSETQRNKGNFPGRFSGRQFSNSRSEMNVSTLELGDSALYLCASSSRLAGGQYEQYFGPGTRLTVT.

This CDR3 is CASSPSAVSYGYTF. CDR3 in DNA: TGCGCCAGCAGTCCCTCAGCGGTCAGCTATGGCTACACCTTC. The gene calls are TRBV4-1 and TRBJ1-2; no clear D. The CDR3 covers 14 residues. Deletions cut 6 bases from V and 4 bases from J, with 15 bases between. Germline CDR1 reads MGHRA; CDR2 reads YSYEKL.

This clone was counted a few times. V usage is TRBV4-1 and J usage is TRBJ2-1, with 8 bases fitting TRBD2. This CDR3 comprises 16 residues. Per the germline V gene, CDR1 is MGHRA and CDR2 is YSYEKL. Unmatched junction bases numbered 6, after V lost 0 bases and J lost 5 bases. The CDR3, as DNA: TGCGCCAGCAGCCAAGAAGGACTAGCCCTGGACAATGAGCAGTTCTTC. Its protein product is CASSQEGLALDNEQFF.

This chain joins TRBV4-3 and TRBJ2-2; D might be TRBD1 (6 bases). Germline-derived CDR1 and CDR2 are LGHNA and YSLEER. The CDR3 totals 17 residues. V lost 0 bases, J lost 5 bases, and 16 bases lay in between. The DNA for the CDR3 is TGCGCCAGCAGCCAAGATTCCCTATATCAGGGGACCGGGGAGCTGTTTTTT. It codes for CASSQDSLYQGTGELFF.

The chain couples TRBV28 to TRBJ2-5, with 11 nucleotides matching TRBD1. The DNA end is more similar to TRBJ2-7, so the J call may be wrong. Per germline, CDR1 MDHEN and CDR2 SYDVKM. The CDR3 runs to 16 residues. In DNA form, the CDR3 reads TGTGCCAGCAGTATTTCCGGGACAGGGGGCTCCTACGAGCAGTACTTC. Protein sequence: CASSISGTGGSYEQYF.

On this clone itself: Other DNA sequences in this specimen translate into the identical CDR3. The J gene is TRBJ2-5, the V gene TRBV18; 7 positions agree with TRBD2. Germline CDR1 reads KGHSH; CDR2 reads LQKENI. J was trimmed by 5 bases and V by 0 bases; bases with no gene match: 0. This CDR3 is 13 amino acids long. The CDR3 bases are TGTGCCAGCTCACCACCCGGGGGGGAGACCCAGTACTTC. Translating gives CASSPPGGETQYF. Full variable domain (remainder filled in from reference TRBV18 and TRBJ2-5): NAGVMQNPRHLVRRRGQEARLRCSPMKGHSHVYWYRQLPEEGLKFMVYLQKENIIDESGMPKERFSAEFPKEGPSILRIQQVVRGDSAAYFCASSPPGGETQYFGPGTRLLVL.

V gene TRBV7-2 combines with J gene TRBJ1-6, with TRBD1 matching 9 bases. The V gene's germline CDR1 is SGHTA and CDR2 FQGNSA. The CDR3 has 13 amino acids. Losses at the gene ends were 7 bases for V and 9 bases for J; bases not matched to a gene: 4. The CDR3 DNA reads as TGTGCCAGCAAGGGGACAGGGAGTTCACCCCTCCACTTT. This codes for CASKGTGSSPLHF. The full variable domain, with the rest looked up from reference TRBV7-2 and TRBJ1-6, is GAGVSQSPSNKVTEKGKDVELRCDPISGHTALYWYRQSLGQGLEFLIYFQGNSAPDKSGLPSDRFSAERTGGSVSTLTIQRTQQEDSAVYLCASKGTGSSPLHFGNGTRLTVT.

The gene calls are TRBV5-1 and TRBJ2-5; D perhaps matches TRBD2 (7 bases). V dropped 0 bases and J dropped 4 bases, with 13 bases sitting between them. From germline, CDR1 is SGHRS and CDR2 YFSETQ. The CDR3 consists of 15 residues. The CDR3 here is CASSLEGGFGETQYF. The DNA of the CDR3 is TGCGCCAGCAGCTTGGAGGGGGGGTTTGGAGAGACCCAGTACTTC.

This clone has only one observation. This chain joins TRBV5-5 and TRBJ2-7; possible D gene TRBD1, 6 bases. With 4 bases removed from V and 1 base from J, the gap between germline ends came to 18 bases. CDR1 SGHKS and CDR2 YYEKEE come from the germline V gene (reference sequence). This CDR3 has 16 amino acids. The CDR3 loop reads CASSPFRGPFSYEQYF. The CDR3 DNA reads TGTGCCAGCAGCCCATTCAGGGGACCCTTTTCCTACGAGCAGTACTTC.